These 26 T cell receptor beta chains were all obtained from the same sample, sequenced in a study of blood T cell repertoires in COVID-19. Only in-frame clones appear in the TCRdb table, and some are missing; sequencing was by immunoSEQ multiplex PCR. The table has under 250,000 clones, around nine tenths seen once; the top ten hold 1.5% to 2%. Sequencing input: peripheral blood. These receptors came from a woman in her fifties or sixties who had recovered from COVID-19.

The CDR3 coding sequence is TGTGCCAGCAGTGTCCAGGGTGGCCGTGAAAAACTGTTTTTT. Protein: CASSVQGGREKLFF. This rearrangement joins TRBV2 to TRBJ1-4; a possible D gene is TRBD1 (5 bases). Per the germline V gene, CDR1 is SNHLY and CDR2 is FYNNEI. This CDR3 has 14 residues. Trimming took off 4 bases at V and 7 bases at J, with 13 bases between the two ends.

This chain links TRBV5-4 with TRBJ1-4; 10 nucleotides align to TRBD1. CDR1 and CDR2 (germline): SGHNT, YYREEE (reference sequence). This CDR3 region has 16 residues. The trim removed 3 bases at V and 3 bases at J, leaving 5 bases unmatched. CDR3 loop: CASSSGQGLANEKLFF. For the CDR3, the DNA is TGTGCCAGCAGCTCGGGACAGGGGTTGGCTAATGAAAAACTGTTTTTT. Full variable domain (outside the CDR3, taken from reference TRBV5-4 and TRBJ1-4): ETGVTQSPTHLIKTRGQQVTLRCSSQSGHNTVSWYQQALGQGPQFIFQYYREEENGRGNFPPRFSGLQFPNYSSELNVNALELDDSALYLCASSSGQGLANEKLFFGSGTQLSVL.

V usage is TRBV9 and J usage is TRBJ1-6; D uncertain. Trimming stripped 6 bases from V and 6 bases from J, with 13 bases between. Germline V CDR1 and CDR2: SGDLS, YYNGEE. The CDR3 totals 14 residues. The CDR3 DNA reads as TGTGCCAGCAAAGGGCAGCGGGGTAATTCACCCCTCCACTTT. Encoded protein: CASKGQRGNSPLHF.

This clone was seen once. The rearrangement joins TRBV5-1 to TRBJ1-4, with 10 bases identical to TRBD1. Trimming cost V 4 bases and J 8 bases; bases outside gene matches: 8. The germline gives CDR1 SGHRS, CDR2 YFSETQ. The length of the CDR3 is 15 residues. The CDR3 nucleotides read TGCGCCAGCAGCCCCGCCGGGACAGGGGCCGAAAAACTGTTTTTT. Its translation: CASSPAGTGAEKLFF.

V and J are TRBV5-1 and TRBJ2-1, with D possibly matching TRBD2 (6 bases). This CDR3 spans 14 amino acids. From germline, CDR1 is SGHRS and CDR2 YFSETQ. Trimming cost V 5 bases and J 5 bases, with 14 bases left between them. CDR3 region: CASRRGGADNEQFF. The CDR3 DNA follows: TGCGCCAGCAGGAGGGGCGGGGCAGACAATGAGCAGTTCTTC.

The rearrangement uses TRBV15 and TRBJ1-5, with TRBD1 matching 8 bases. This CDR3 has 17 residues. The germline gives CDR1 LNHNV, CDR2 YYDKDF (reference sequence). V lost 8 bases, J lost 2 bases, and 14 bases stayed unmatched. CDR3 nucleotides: TGTGCCACCGGCGGGGCAGGGGGCGCGTGGGGCAATCAGCCCCAGCATTTT. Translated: CATGGAGGAWGNQPQHF.

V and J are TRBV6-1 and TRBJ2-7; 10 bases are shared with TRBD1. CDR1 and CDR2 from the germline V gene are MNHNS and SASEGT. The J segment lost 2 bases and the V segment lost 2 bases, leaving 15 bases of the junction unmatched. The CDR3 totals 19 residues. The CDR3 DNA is TGTGCCAGCAGTGAACTTCCCGGACAGGGGGAAAGTGGAGCCTACGAGCAGTACTTC. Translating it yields CASSELPGQGESGAYEQYF.

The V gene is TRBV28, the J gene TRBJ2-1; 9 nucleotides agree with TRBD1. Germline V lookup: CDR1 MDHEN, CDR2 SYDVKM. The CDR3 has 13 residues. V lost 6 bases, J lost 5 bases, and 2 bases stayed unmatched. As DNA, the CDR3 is TGTGCCAGCAGGGGACAGGGCCACAATGAGCAGTTCTTC. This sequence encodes CASRGQGHNEQFF.

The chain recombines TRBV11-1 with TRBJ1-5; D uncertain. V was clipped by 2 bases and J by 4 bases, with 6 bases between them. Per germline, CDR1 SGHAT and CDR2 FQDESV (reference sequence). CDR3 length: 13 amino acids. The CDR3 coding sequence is TGTGCCAGCAGCTTAACAGTAAATCAGCCCCAGCATTTT. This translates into CASSLTVNQPQHF.

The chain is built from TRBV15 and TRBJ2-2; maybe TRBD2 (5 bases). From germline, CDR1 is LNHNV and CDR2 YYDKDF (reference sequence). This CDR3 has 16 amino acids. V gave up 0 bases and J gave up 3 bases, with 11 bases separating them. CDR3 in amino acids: CATSRDPSGYTGELFF. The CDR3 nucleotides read TGTGCCACCAGCAGAGATCCATCGGGGTACACCGGGGAGCTGTTTTTT.

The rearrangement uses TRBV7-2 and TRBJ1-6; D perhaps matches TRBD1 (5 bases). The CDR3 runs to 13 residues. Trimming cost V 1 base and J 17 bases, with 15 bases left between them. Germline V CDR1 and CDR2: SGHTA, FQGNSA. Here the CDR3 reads CASSLGDRGKIHF. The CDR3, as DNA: TGTGCCAGCAGCTTAGGAGACCGGGGGAAGATCCACTTT.

In DNA, the CDR3 is TGTGCCAGTACCCGGGACAGGGGGGGGTTTTTTAGCACAGATACGCAGTATTTT. Translating it yields CASTRDRGGFFSTDTQYF. The chain uses TRBV19 and TRBJ2-3; 11 bases line up with TRBD1. Unmatched junction bases numbered 12, after V lost 7 bases and J lost 0 bases. The CDR3 totals 18 residues. The germline V gene encodes CDR1 LNHDA and CDR2 SQIVND (reference sequence).

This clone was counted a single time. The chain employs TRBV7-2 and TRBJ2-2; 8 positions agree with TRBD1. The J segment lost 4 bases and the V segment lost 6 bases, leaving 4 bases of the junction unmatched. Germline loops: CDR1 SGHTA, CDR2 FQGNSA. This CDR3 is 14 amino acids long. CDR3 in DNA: TGTGCCAGCAGACCGACAGGGGCCACCGGGGAGCTGTTTTTT. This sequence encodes CASRPTGATGELFF.

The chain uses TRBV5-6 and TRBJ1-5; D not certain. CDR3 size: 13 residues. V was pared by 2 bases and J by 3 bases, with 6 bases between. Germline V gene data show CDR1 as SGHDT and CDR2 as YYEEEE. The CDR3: CASSFAANQPQHF. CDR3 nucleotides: TGTGCCAGCAGCTTTGCGGCCAATCAGCCCCAGCATTTT.

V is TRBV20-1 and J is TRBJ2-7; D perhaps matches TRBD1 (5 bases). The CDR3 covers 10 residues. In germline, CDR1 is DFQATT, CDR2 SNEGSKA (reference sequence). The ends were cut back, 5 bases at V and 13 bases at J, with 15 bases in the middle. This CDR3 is CSAAPSRGYF. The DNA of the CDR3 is TGCAGTGCTGCCCCATCAAGGGGCTACTTC.

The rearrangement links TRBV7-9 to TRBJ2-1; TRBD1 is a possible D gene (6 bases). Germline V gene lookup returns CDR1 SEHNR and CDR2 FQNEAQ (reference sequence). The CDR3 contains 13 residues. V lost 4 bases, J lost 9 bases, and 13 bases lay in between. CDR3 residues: CASSWTAGGEQFF. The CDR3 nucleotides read TGTGCCAGCAGCTGGACAGCCGGCGGTGAGCAGTTCTTC.

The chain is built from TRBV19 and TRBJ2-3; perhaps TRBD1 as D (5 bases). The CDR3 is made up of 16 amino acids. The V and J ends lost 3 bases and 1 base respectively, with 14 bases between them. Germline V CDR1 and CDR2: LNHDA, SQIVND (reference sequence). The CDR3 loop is CASSIGLGARTDTQYF. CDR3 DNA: TGTGCCAGTAGTATTGGTCTAGGGGCCCGCACAGATACGCAGTATTTT.

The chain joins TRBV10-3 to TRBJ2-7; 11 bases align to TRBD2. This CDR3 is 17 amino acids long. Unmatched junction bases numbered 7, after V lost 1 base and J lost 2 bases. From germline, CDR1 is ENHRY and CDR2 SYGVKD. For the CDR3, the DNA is TGTGCCATCAGTGAGTTCTCGGGTAGCGGGGGGGCCTACGAGCAGTACTTC. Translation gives CAISEFSGSGGAYEQYF.

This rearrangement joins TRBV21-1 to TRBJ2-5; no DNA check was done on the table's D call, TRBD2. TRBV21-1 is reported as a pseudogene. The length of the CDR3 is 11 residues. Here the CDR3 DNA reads TGTGCCAGCGAGGAGGCTAGGACCCAGTACTTC. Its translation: CASEEARTQYF.

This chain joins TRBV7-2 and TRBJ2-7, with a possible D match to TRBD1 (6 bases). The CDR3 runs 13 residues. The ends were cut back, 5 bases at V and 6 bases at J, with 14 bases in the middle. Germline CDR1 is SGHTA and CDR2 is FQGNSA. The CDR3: CASSQRQVAEQYF. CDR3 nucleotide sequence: TGTGCCAGCAGCCAGAGACAGGTAGCCGAGCAGTACTTC.

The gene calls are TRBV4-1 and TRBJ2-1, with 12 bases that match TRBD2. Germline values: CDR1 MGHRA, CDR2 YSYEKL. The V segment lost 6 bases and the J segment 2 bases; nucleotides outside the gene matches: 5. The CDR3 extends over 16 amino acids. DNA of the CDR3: TGCGCCAGCAGACCTAGCGGGGGGGCGGCCTACAATGAGCAGTTCTTC. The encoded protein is CASRPSGGAAYNEQFF.

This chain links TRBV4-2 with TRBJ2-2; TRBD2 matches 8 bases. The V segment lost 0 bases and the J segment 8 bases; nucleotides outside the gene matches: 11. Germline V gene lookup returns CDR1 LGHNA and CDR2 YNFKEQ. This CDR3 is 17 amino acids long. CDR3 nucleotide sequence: TGTGCCAGCAGCCAAGATAGGGCTAGCGGGTTAGTTGGGGAGCTGTTTTTT. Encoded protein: CASSQDRASGLVGELFF.

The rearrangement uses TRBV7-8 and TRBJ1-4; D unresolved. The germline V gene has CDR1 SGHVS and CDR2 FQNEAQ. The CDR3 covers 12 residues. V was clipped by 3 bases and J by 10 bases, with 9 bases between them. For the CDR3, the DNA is TGTGCCAGCAGCTTGAGTGGCGGAAAACTGTTTTTT. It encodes CASSLSGGKLFF.

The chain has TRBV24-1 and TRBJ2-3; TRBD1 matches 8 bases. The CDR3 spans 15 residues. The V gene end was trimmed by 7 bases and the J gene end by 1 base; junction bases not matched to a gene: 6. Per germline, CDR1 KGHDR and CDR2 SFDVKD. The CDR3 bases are TGTGCCACCAGGGATCAGGGGGCTGGCACAGATACGCAGTATTTT. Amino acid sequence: CATRDQGAGTDTQYF.

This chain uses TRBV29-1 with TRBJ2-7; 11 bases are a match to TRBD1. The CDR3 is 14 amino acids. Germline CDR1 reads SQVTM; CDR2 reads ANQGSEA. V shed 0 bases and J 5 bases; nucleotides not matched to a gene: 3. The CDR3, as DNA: TGCAGCGTTGAAGAGGGACAGGGGGGAGACGAGCAGTACTTC. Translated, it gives CSVEEGQGGDEQYF.

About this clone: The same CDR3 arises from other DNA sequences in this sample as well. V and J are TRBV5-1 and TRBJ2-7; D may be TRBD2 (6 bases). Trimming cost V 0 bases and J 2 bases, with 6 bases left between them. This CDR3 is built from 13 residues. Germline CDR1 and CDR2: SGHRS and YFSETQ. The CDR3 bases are TGCGCCAGCAGCTTGGAGCGGGCCTACGAGCAGTACTTC. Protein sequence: CASSLERAYEQYF.